This T cell receptor (beta chain) stems from a study of blood T cells in healthy people across ages. Whole-study results and caveats: A roughly linear age-dependent decrease characterized TCR beta diversity per million T cells.

The V end was cut by 6 bases, the J end by 0 bases, with 15 bases between. The CDR3 is 15 amino acids. Primers used in a second PCR of roughly 6 to 12 cycles were a sample-barcoded 5' primer and a J-beta primer mix. TCRdb recomputed calls from the 5' RACE reads with MiXCR, one row per CDR3 protein. The sample holds roughly 1.5 million distinct CDR3 sequences, less than 45% seen once. This clonotype was counted a few times. Its antigen is not identified. The rearrangement joins TRBV12-3 or TRBV12-4 to TRBJ2-7, with TRBD2 as a possible D gene (6 bases). The sequenced sample consisted of blood. This TCR was sampled from a woman in her late teens or twenties in good health. The CDR3 coding sequence is TGTGCCAGCAGGGGGGACTTATCAAGCTCCTACGAGCAGTACTTC. It codes for CASRGDLSSSYEQYF.